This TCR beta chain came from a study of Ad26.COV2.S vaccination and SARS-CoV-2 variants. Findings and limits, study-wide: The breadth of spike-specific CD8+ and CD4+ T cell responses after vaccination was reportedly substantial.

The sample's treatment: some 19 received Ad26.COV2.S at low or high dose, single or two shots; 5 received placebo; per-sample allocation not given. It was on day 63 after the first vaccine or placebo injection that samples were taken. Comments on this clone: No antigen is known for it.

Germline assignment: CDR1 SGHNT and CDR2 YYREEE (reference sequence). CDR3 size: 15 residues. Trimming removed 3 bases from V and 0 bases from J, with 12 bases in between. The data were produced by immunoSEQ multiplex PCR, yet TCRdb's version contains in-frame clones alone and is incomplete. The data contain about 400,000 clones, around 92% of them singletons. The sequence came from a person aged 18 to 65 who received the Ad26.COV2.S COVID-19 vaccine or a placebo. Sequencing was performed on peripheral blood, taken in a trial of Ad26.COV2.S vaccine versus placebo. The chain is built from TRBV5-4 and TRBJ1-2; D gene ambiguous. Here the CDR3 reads CASSSLFTANYGYTF. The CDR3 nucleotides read TGTGCCAGCAGCTCACTATTTACAGCTAACTATGGCTACACCTTC.